The rows below give T cell receptor beta chains drawn from one sample of a study of shared clonotypes between healthy human individuals. This table comes from immunoSEQ multiplex PCR, and its TCRdb copy is limited to in-frame clones, with some not included. The table includes 760,000 or so clones, 95% to 97% detected once. The specimen was naive CD8+ T cells sorted from blood. Source of these receptors: a man younger than 45 in good health. CDR3s include the opening cysteine and the closing phenylalanine or tryptophan. D genes are given only for firm matches. Clone size is stated in some rows and not others, as once, few, many or a class when expanded.

j_call	clone_size	v_call	d_call	cdr3_nt	cdr3_aa
TRBJ1-2	.	TRBV28	.	TGTGCCAGCTGCAGTTTTAACTATGGCTACACCTTC	CASCSFNYGYTF
TRBJ2-7	.	TRBV30	.	TGTGCCTGGTTAAAGATACCCGAGCAGTACTTC	CAWLKIPEQYF
TRBJ1-2	.	TRBV27	.	TGTGCCAGCAGCTTCACCTCGGACACCTCTAACTATGGCTACACCTTC	CASSFTSDTSNYGYTF
TRBJ2-3	.	TRBV18	.	TGTGCCAGCTCATTGGAGGGGTCGGATACGCAGTATTTT	CASSLEGSDTQYF
TRBJ2-1	.	TRBV6-5	.	TGTGCCAGCAGTTACTCGGGGGGAGTGGACAATGAGCAGTTCTTC	CASSYSGGVDNEQFF
TRBJ2-7	.	TRBV5-6	.	TGTGCCAGCAGCTTGGGCGGTAAGGAGGAGCAGTACTTC	CASSLGGKEEQYF
TRBJ2-5	.	TRBV6-6	.	TGTGCCAGCAGTGCCCTAATCCAGACCCAGTACTTC	CASSALIQTQYF
TRBJ2-1	.	TRBV15	TRBD2	TGTGCCACCAGCACGACTAGCGGTTCTTACAATGAGCAGTTCTTC	CATSTTSGSYNEQFF
TRBJ1-4	.	TRBV4-3	.	TGCGCCAGCAGCCAAGACTGGTCAATGAGCGAACTGTTTTTT	CASSQDWSMSELFF
TRBJ1-1	.	TRBV29-1	.	TGCAGCGTTGATGGGGGAAACACTGAAGCTTTCTTT	CSVDGGNTEAFF
TRBJ2-7	.	TRBV7-9	TRBD1	TGTGCCAGCGGGAAAACAGGGGGCGTAGGCTACGAGCAGTACTTC	CASGKTGGVGYEQYF
TRBJ1-1	.	TRBV6-1	TRBD1	TGTGCCAGCAGTGAAGAAGGACAGGGGTTCTATGGCACTGAAGCTTTCTTT	CASSEEGQGFYGTEAFF
TRBJ2-1	.	TRBV27	.	TGTGCCAGCAGTTTATCAGGAAACAATGAGCAGTTCTTC	CASSLSGNNEQFF
TRBJ2-1	.	TRBV7-9	.	TGTGCCAGCAGCGGTACGGATGAGCAGTTCTTC	CASSGTDEQFF
TRBJ2-7	.	TRBV4-2	.	TGTGCCAGCAGCCAAGATCAGGGCGGGTTCGAGCAGTACTTC	CASSQDQGGFEQYF
TRBJ2-1	.	TRBV29-1	TRBD2	TGCAGCGTTGTTAAATGGTTGGGGACTACCCACAATGAGCAGTTCTTC	CSVVKWLGTTHNEQFF
TRBJ2-1	once	TRBV7-6	.	TGTGCCAGCAGCTTAGGTCGAGCGAGCTCCTACAATGAGCAGTTCTTC	CASSLGRASSYNEQFF
TRBJ2-1	.	TRBV6-1	.	TGTGCCAGCAGTGATTTGGCACCCAATGAGCAGTTCTTC	CASSDLAPNEQFF
TRBJ2-1	.	TRBV27	.	TGTGCCAGCAGTTTAGGGACCGCCTACAATGAGCAGTTCTTC	CASSLGTAYNEQFF
TRBJ2-7	.	TRBV27	.	TGTGCCAGCAGTTTGGGGAGGAATTACTACGAGCAGTACTTC	CASSLGRNYYEQYF
TRBJ2-7	.	TRBV27	.	TGTGCCAGCAATGGTGGGGGTACATCCTACGAGCAGTACTTC	CASNGGGTSYEQYF
TRBJ2-7	.	TRBV27	TRBD1	TGTGCCAGCAGTTTACTCGACAGGGCGGACGAGCAGTACTTC	CASSLLDRADEQYF
TRBJ1-5	.	TRBV11-2	.	TGTGCCAGCAGCCAGGCGACAGGCAGCAATCAGCCCCAGCATTTT	CASSQATGSNQPQHF
TRBJ2-1	.	TRBV6-6	TRBD2	TGTGCCAGCAGCCTCGCGGGAGTAAGTGAGCAGTTCTTC	CASSLAGVSEQFF
TRBJ2-7	.	TRBV19	.	TGTGCCAGTAGTATAGCTCCAGGAGACTACGAGCAGTACTTC	CASSIAPGDYEQYF
TRBJ2-7	.	TRBV4-2	TRBD1	TGTGCCAGCAGCCTACACAGGGGGCGGCCTGACTACGAGCAGTACTTC	CASSLHRGRPDYEQYF
TRBJ2-1	.	TRBV5-4	.	TGTGCCAGCAGCTTGGGGGGGGAGCAGTTCTTC	CASSLGGEQFF
TRBJ2-7	.	TRBV28	.	TGTGCCAGCAGCTCTACCTACGAGCAGTACTTC	CASSSTYEQYF
TRBJ2-6	.	TRBV27	.	TGTGCCAGCAGTTCTTTACTCGGGGGTGCTGGGGCCAACGTCCTGACTTTC	CASSSLLGGAGANVLTF
TRBJ2-7	.	TRBV10-3	.	TGTGCCAGCCTTGGGGGGAGTTACGAGCAGTACTTC	CASLGGSYEQYF
TRBJ1-1	once	TRBV5-4	.	TGTGCCAGCAGCTCAGGGGACTCGAACACTGAAGCTTTCTTT	CASSSGDSNTEAFF
TRBJ2-1	.	TRBV9	.	TGTGCCAGCAGCGTAGCGGGGGAGGAGCAGTTCTTC	CASSVAGEEQFF
TRBJ2-7	.	TRBV7-6	TRBD1	TGTGCCAGCAGCTTAGGACGGGACAGACCCTACGAGCAGTACTTC	CASSLGRDRPYEQYF